This record covers a single T cell receptor (beta chain). Its antigen remains unidentified. The CDR3 contains 16 residues. V lost 0 bases to trimming and J lost 4 bases, with 13 bases between them. Germline V gene sequence: CDR1 LGHNA, CDR2 YSLEER. This entry belongs to a study of T-cell memory formation after mild COVID-19. Points from the study as a whole: Researchers found some responding clones in pre-infection memory, a sign that cross-reactive memory joined.

Each CDR3 protein gets one entry after TCRdb re-called the 5' RACE reads with MiXCR. The data contain 50,000 or so distinct CDR3 sequences, about 12% of them singletons. The chain combines TRBV4-3 with TRBJ1-5, with D perhaps TRBD1 (5 bases). The clonotype comes from a young man who had mild COVID-19 (a few samples of this study predate the infection). Cell type and time point are not known. The specimen sequenced was PBMCs or a T cell subset sorted from them (not recorded which). The CDR3 reads CASSQDLGVGNQPQHF. In nucleotides, the CDR3 is TGCGCCAGCAGCCAAGACCTAGGGGTTGGGAATCAGCCCCAGCATTTT.